This T cell receptor (beta chain) was obtained from a study of blood T cell repertoires in COVID-19. Study information: Donors in the United States, Italy and Spain gave samples during acute or convalescent COVID-19.

For this clone: Other DNA sequences in this sample translate to the same CDR3.

This CDR3 contains 13 residues. The germline V gene has CDR1 LNHDA and CDR2 SQIVND (reference sequence). Losses at the gene ends were 4 bases for V and 2 bases for J; bases not matched to a gene: 1. Methods used by the authors: It was from reference gene primer amplification that nucleated cell counts were estimated. The protocol was immunoSEQ multiplex PCR, while the TCRdb copy is restricted to in-frame clones and leaves out a portion. V and J calls and clone size come straight from that table; D and trimming were deduced from the DNA. Of 200,000 or so clones listed, around 86% were seen once; the top ten hold around 6.1%.

The source of this sequence is a woman aged 40 to 55 with acute or convalescent COVID-19. The sequenced sample consisted of peripheral blood. V usage is TRBV19 and J usage is TRBJ1-2; 7 bases line up with TRBD1. The CDR3: CASSKQGNYGYTF. CDR3 bases: TGTGCCAGTAGTAAACAGGGGAACTATGGCTACACCTTC. Filled out from reference TRBV19 and TRBJ1-2, the complete variable domain reads DGGITQSPKYLFRKEGQNVTLSCEQNLNHDAMYWYRQDPGQGLRLIYYSQIVNDFQKGDIAEGYSVSREKKESFPLTVTSAQKNPTAFYLCASSKQGNYGYTFGSGTRLTVV.